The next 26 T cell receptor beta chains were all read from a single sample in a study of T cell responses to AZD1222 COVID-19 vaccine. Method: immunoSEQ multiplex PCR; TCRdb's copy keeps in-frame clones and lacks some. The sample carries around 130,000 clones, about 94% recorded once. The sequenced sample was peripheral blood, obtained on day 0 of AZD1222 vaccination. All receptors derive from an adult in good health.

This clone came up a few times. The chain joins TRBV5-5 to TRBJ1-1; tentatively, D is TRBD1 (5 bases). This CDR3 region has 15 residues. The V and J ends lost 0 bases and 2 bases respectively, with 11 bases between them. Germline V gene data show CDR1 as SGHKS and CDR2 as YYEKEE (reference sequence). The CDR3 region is CASSLASTVNTEAFF. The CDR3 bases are TGTGCCAGCAGCTTGGCGTCGACAGTAAACACTGAAGCTTTCTTT.

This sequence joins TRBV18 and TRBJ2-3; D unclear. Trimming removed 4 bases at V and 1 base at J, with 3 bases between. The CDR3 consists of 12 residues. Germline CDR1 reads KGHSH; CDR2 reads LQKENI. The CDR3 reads CASSLGTDTQYF. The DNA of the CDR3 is TGTGCCAGCTCACTTGGCACAGATACGCAGTATTTT.

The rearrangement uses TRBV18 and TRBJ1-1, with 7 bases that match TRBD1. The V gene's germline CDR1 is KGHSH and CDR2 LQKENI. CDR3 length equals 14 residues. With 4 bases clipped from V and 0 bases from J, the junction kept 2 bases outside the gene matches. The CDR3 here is CASSLQGLNTEAFF. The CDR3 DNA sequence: TGTGCCAGCTCACTACAGGGGTTGAACACTGAAGCTTTCTTT.

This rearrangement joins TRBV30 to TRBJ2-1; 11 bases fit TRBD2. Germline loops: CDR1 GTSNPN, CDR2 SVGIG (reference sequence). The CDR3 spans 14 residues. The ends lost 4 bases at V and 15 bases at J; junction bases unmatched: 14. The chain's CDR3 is CAWNPLAGGKVPFF. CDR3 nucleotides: TGTGCCTGGAATCCCCTAGCGGGGGGTAAGGTTCCGTTCTTC.

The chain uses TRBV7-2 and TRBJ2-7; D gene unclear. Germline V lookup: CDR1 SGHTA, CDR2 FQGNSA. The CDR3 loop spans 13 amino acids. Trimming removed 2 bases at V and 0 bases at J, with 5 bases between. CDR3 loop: CASSLISSYEQYF. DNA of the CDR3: TGTGCCAGCAGCTTAATTAGCTCCTACGAGCAGTACTTC.

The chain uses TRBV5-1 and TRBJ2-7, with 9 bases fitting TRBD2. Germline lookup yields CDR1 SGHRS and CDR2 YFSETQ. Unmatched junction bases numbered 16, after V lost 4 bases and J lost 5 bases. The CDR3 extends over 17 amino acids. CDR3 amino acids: CASSAKLAGNPLDEQYF. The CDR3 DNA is TGCGCCAGCAGCGCAAAACTAGCGGGCAACCCTCTGGACGAGCAGTACTTC.

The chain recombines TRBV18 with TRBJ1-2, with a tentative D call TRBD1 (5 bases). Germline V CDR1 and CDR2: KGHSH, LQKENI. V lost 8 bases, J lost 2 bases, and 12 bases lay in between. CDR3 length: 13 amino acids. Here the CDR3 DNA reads TGTGCCAGCCGACGACGGGACAACTATGGCTACACCTTC. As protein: CASRRRDNYGYTF.

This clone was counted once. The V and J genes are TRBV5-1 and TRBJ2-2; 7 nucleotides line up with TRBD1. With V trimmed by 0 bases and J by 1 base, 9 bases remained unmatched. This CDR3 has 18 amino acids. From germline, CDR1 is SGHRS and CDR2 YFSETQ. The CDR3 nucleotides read TGCGCCAGCAGCTTGGGTTTGGGGACAGCCCTGAACACCGGGGAGCTGTTTTTT. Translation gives CASSLGLGTALNTGELFF.

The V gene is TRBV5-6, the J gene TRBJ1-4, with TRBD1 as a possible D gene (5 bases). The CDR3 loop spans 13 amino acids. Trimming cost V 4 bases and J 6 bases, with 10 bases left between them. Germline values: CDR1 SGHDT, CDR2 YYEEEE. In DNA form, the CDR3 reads TGTGCCAGCAGCCTGGCGGGGGATGAAAAACTGTTTTTT. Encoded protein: CASSLAGDEKLFF.

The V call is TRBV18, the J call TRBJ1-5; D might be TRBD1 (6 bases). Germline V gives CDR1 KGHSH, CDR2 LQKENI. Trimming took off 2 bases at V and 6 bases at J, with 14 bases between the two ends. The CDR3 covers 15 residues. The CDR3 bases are TGTGCCAGCTCACCAGGCAGGGGCATCGGTCAGCCCCAGCATTTT. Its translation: CASSPGRGIGQPQHF.

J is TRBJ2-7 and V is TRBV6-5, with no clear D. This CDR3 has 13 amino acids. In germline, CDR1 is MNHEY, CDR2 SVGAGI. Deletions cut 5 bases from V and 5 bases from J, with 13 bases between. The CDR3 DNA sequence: TGTGCCAGCAGTAGCACAGCCGCTCACGAGCAGTACTTC. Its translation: CASSSTAAHEQYF.

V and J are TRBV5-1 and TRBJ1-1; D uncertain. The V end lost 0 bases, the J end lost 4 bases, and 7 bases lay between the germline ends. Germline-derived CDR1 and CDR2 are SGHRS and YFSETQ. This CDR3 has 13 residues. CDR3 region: CASSLAFSTEAFF. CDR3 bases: TGCGCCAGCAGCTTGGCCTTCAGCACTGAAGCTTTCTTT.

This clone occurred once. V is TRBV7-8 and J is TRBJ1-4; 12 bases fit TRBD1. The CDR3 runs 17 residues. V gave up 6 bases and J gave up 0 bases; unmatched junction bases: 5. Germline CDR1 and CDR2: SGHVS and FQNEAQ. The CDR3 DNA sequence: TGTGCCAGCAGACGGGACAGGGGGCAATCAACTAATGAAAAACTGTTTTTT. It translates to CASRRDRGQSTNEKLFF.

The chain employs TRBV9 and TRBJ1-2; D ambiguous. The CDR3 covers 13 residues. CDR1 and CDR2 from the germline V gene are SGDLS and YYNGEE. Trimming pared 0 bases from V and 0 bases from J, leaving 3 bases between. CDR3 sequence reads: CASSVAANYGYTF. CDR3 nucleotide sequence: TGTGCCAGCAGCGTAGCGGCTAACTATGGCTACACCTTC.

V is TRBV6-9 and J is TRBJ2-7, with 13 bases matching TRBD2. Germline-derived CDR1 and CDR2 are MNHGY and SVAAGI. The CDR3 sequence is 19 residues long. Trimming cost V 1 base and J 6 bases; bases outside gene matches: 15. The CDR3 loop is CASSYLRTSGGIRPSEQYF. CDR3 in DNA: TGTGCCAGCAGTTATTTGCGGACTAGCGGGGGAATCCGCCCATCCGAGCAGTACTTC.

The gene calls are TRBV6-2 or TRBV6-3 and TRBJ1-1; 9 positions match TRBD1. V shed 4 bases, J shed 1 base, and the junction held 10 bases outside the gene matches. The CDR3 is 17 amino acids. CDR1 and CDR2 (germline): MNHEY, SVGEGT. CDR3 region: CASSSYRDRARNTEAFF. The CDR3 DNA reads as TGTGCCAGCAGTTCCTATCGGGACAGGGCCCGGAACACTGAAGCTTTCTTT.

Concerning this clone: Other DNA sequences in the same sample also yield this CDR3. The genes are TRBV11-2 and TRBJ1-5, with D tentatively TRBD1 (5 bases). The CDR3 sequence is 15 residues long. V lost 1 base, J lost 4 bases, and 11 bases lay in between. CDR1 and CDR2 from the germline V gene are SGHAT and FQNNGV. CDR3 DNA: TGTGCCAGCAGCTTAGGGAGGGGTGGGAATCAGCCCCAGCATTTT. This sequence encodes CASSLGRGGNQPQHF.

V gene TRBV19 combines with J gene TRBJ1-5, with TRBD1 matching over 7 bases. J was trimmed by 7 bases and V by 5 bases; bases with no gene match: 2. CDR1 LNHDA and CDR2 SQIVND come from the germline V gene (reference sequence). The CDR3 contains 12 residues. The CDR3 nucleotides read TGTGCCAGTAGTTCAGGGGGGCAGCCCCAGCATTTT. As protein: CASSSGGQPQHF.

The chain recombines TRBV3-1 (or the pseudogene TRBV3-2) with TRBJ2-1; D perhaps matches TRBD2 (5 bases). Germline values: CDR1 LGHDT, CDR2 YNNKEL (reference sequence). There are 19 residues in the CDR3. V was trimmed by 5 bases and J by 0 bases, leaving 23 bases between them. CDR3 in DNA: TGTGCCAGCAGCGCCCTTTTGAAATTCAGCGGCAGCTCCTACAATGAGCAGTTCTTC. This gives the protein CASSALLKFSGSSYNEQFF.

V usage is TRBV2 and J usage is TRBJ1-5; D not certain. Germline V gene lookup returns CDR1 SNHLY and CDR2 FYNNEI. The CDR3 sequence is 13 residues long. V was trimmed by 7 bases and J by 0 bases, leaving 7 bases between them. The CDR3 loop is CASKRDSNQPQHF. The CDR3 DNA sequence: TGTGCCAGCAAGAGGGATAGCAATCAGCCCCAGCATTTT.

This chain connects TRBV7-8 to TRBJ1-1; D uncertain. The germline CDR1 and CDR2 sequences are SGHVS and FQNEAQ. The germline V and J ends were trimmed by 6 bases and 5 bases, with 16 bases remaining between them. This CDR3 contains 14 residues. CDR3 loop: CASSFFGRETEAFF. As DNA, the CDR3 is TGTGCCAGCAGTTTTTTCGGGCGGGAAACTGAAGCTTTCTTT.

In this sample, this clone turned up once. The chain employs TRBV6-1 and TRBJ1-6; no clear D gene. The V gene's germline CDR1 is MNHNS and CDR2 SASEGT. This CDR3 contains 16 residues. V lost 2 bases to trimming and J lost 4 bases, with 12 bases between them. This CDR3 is CASSERLVTYNSPLHF. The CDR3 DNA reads TGTGCCAGCAGTGAAAGGCTGGTCACTTATAATTCACCCCTCCACTTT.

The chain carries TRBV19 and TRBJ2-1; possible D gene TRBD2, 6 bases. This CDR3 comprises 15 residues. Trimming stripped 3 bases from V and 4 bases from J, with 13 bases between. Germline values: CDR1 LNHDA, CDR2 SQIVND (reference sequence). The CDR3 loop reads CASSMGGTVYNEQFF. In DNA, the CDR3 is TGTGCCAGTAGTATGGGAGGAACAGTATACAATGAGCAGTTCTTC.

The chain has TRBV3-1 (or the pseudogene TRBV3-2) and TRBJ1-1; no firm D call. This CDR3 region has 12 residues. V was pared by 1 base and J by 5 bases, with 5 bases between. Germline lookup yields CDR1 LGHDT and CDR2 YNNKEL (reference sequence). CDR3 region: CASSQGSTEAFF. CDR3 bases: TGTGCCAGCAGCCAAGGGAGTACTGAAGCTTTCTTT.

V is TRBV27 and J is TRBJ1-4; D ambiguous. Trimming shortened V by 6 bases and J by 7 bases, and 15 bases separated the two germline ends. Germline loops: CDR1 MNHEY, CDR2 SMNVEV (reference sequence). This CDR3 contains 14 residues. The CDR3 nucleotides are TGTGCCAGCAGCGGTCCGGGGATGGGTGAAAAACTGTTTTTT. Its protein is CASSGPGMGEKLFF.

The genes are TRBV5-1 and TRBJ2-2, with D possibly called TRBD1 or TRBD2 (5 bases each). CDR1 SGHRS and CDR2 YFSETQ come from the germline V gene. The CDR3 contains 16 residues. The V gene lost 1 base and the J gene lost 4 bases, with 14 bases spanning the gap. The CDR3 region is CASSLPTGRGTGELFF. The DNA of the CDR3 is TGCGCCAGCAGCTTGCCAACAGGTCGGGGCACCGGGGAGCTGTTTTTT.